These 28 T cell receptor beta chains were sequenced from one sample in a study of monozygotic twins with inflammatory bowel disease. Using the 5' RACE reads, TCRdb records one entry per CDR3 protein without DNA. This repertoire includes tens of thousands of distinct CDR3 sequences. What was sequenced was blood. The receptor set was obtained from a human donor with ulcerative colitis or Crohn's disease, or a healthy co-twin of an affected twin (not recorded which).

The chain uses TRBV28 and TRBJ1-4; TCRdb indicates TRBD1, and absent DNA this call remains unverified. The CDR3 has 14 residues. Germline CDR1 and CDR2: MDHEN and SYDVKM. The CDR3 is CASISQGLGEKLFF.

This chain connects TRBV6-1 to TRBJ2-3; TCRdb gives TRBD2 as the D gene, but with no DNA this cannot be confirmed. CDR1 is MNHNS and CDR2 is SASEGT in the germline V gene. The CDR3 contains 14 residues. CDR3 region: CASMNTSPTDTQYF.

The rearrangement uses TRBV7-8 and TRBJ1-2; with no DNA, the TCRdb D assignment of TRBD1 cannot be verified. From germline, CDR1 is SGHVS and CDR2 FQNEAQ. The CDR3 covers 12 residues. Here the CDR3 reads CASSSDRAGYTF.

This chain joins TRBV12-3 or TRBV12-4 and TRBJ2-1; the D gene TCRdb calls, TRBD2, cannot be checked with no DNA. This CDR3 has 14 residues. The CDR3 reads CASSSGLVIDEQFF.

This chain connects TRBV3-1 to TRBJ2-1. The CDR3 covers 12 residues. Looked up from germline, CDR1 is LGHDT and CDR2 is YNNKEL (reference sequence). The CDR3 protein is CASSQDRHEQFF.

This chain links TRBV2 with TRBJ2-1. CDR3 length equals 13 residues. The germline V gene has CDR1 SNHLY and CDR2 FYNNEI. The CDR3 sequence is CATNEVRGNEQFF.

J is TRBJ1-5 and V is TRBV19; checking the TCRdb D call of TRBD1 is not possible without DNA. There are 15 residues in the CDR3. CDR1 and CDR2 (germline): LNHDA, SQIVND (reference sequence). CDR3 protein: CASSIPRQANQPQHF.

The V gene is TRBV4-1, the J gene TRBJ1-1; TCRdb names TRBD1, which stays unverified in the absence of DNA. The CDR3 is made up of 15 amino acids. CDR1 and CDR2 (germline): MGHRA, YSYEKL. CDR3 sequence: CASSHSDRGGTEAFF.

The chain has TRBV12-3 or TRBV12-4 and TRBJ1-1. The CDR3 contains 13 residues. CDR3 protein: CASSWSRNTEAFF.

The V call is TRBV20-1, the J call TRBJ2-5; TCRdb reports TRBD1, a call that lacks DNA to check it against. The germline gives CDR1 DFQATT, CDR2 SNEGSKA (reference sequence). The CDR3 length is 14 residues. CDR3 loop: CSARRGEGQETQYF.

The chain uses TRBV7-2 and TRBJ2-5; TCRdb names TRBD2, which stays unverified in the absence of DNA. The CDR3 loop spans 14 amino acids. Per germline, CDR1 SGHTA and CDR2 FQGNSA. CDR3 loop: CASSFGTSQETQYF.

CDR3 protein: CASSQESFASGRVYTGELFF. The chain combines TRBV4-1 with TRBJ2-2; the TCRdb D gene call, TRBD2, has no DNA to confirm it. Germline CDR1 is MGHRA and CDR2 is YSYEKL. The CDR3 runs 20 residues.

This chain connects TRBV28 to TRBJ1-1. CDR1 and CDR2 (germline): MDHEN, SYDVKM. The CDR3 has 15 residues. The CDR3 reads CASSLKRGARTEAFF.

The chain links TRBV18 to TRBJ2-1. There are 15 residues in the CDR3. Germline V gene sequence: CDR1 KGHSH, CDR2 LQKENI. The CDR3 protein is CASSPPGASYNEQFF. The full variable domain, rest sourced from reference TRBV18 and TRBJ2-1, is NAGVMQNPRHLVRRRGQEARLRCSPMKGHSHVYWYRQLPEEGLKFMVYLQKENIIDESGMPKERFSAEFPKEGPSILRIQQVVRGDSAAYFCASSPPGASYNEQFFGPGTRLTVL.

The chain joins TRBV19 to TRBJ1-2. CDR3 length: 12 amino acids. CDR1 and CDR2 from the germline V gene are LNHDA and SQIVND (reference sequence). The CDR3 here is CASKGQIYGYTF.

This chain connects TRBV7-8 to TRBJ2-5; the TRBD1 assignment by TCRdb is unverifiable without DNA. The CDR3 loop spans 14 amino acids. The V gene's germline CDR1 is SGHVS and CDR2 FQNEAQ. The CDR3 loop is CASSLGGGQETQYF. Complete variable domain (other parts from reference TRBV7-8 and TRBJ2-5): GAGVSQSPRYKVAKRGQDVALRCDPISGHVSLFWYQQALGQGPEFLTYFQNEAQLDKSGLPSDRFFAERPEGSVSTLKIQRTQQEDSAVYLCASSLGGGQETQYFGPGTRLLVL.

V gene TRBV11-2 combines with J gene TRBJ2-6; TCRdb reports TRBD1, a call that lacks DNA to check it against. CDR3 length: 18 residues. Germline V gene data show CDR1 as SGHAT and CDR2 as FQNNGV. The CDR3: CASSLGMGTGSGANVLTF.

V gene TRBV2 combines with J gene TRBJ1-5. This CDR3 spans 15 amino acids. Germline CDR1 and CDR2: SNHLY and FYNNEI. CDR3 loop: CASSERAGENQPQHF.

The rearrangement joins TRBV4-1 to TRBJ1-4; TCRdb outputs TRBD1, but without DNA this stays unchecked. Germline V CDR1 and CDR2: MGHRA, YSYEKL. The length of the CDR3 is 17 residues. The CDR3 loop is CASSPGTGVTLNEKLFF.

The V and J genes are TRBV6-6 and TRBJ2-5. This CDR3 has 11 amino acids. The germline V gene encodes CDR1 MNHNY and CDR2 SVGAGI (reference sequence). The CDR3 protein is CASKLRKTQYF.

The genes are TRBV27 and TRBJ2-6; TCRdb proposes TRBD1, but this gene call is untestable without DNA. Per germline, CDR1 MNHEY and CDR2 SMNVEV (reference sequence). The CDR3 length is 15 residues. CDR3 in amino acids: CASSVPGGGANVLTF.

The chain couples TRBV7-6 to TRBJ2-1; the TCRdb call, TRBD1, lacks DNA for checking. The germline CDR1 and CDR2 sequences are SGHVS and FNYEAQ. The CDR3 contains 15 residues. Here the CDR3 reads CASSSTHLTGDEQFF.

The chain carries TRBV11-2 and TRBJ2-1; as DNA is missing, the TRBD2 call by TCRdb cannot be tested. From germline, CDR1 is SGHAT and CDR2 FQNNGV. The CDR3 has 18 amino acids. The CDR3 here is CASSFQLTGTSAHNEQFF.

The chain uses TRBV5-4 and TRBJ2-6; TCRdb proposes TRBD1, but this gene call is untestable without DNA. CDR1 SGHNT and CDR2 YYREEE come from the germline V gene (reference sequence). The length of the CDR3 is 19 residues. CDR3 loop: CASSSGGAGANSGANVLTF.

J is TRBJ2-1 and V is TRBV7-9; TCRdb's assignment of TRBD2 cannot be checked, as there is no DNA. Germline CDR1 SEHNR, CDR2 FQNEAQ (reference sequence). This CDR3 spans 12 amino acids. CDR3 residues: CASGWGDYRITF.

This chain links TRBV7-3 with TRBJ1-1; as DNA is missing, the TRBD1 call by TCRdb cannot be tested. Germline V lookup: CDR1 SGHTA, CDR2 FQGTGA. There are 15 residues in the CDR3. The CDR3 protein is CASSLTPTGNTEAFF. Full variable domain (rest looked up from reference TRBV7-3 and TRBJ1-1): GAGVSQTPSNKVTEKGKYVELRCDPISGHTALYWYRQSLGQGPEFLIYFQGTGAADDSGLPNDRFFAVRPEGSVSTLKIQRTERGDSAVYLCASSLTPTGNTEAFFGQGTRLTVV.

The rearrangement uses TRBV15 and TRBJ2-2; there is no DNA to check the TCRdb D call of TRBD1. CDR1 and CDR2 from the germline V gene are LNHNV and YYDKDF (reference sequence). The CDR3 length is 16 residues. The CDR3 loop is CATTEQSGTDTGELFF.

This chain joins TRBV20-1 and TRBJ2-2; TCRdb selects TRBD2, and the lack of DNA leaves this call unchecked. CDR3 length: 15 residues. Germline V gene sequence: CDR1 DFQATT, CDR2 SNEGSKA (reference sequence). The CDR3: CSARVAGANTGELFF.